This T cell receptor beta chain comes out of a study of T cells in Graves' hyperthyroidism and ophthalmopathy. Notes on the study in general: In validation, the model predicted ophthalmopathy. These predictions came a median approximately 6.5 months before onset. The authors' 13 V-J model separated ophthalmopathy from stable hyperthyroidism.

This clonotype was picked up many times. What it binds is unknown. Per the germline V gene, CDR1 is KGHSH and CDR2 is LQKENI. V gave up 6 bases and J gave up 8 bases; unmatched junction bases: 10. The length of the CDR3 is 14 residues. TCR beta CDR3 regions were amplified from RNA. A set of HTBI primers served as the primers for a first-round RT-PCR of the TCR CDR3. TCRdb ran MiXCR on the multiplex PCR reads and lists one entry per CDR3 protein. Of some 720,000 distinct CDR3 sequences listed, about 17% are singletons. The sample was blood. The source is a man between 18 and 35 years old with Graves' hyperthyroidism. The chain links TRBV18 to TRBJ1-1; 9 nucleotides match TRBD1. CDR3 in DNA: TGTGCCAGCTCCCCGGGACAGGGAATCGAAGAAGCTTTCTTT. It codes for CASSPGQGIEEAFF.